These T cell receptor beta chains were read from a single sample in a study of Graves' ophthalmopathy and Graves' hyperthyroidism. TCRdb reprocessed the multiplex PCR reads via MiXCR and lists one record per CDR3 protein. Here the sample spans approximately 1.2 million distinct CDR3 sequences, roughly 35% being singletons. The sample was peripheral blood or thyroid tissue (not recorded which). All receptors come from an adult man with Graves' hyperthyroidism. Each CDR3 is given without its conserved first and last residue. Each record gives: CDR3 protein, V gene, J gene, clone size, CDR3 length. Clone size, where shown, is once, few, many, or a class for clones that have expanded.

ASSVDREGRRSTGELF,TRBV9,TRBJ2-2,few,16
ASNLGTVTYEQY,TRBV25-1,TRBJ2-7,NA,12
ASQRTGGFSYEQY,TRBV10-3,TRBJ2-7,NA,13
ASSAPPAGRQETQY,TRBV28,TRBJ2-5,many,14
SASYRTGGSYEQY,TRBV20-1,TRBJ2-7,many,13
SARVQRGNTGELF,TRBV20-1,TRBJ2-2,NA,13
ASSPLRGQGAYGYT,TRBV7-8,TRBJ1-2,NA,14
SARIPSQGVYEQY,TRBV20-1,TRBJ2-7,few,13
ASSAGLAGAGRSYEQY,TRBV10-2,TRBJ2-7,NA,16
ATSTNRDGANVLT,TRBV15,TRBJ2-6,NA,13
SARRPGVGHEQY,TRBV20-1,TRBJ2-7,many,12
ASSNTPYEQY,TRBV6-1,TRBJ2-7,few,10
ASSPVATGELF,TRBV7-9,TRBJ2-2,many,11
ASSPDPGQETQY,TRBV7-2,TRBJ2-5,NA,12
ASSLDRGSSYNSPLH,TRBV7-2,TRBJ1-6,NA,15
ASSARTGNSPLH,TRBV6-4,TRBJ1-6,many,12
ASSLDRDGNQPQY,TRBV12-3/TRBV12-4,TRBJ2-5,NA,13
ASSPSRVTSEKLF,TRBV7-8,TRBJ1-4,many,13
AISDTGTTFEKLF,TRBV10-3,TRBJ1-4,NA,13
SVTGTGGYGYT,TRBV29-1,TRBJ1-2,few,11
ASEDRVHTGELF,TRBV10-3,TRBJ2-2,many,12
ASSLYPEPYEQY,TRBV5-1,TRBJ2-7,NA,12
AAGAGENTEAF,TRBV5-4,TRBJ1-1,few,11
ASSLGLPAGELF,TRBV11-2,TRBJ2-2,few,12
ASQNLNTGELF,TRBV7-6,TRBJ2-2,many,11
SVSHGLNTEAF,TRBV29-1,TRBJ1-1,many,11
ASSPRQGGQGYRSGNTIY,TRBV7-6,TRBJ1-3,NA,18
ASTPDRIYEQY,TRBV28,TRBJ2-7,few,11
ASSQTGGNTIY,TRBV7-7,TRBJ1-3,many,11
AISEVPGASGTGELF,TRBV10-3,TRBJ2-2,NA,15
ATSDTRTGKSYT,TRBV24-1,TRBJ1-2,many,12
ASRRVANTGELS,TRBV6-5,TRBJ2-2,NA,12
ASSRPGQMETQY,TRBV12-3/TRBV12-4,TRBJ2-5,NA,12
ASSEGDREAF,TRBV5-6,TRBJ1-1,many,10
ASSLTTADTEAF,TRBV7-6,TRBJ1-1,many,12
ASSLYGGLENTEAF,TRBV11-2,TRBJ1-1,NA,14
ATLGTGLAAKTVKETQY,TRBV11-2,TRBJ2-5,NA,17
ASSLEQNSNQPQH,TRBV7-2,TRBJ1-5,many,13